This T cell receptor (beta chain) appears in the sequencing data of a study of Ad26.COV2.S vaccination and SARS-CoV-2 variants. Study-wide context: The donor belonged to the COV1001 Ad26.COV2.S trial arm. The study gave Ad26.COV2.S intramuscularly, once or twice 56 days apart. Study-level findings and limits: Using TCR breadth and depth analyses may have led to underestimated total T cell responses.

The treatment was: about 20 received Ad26.COV2.S at low or high dose, single or two shots; roughly 5 received placebo; per-sample allocation not given. Following the first vaccine or placebo injection, samples were taken on day 63. Whoever gave the sample was an adult aged 18-55 years in Boston. Assay: immunoSEQ multiplex PCR; the TCRdb copy retains only in-frame clones and omits some. The repertoire holds approximately 400,000 clones, with roughly 80% as singletons. Only one count was recorded for this clone. Its antigen is undetermined. From germline, CDR1 is KGHDR and CDR2 SFDVKD. Trimming at V came to 10 bases and at J to 0 bases, leaving 3 bases not matched to a gene. CDR3 length: 13 residues.

Sample: peripheral blood, taken in a trial of Ad26.COV2.S vaccine versus placebo. This receptor was identified in a person between 18 and 59 years old who received the Ad26.COV2.S COVID-19 vaccine or a placebo. The chain has TRBV24-1 and TRBJ2-3; 7 positions match TRBD1. As DNA, the CDR3 is TGTGCCACGGGACAGACTAGCACAGATACGCAGTATTTT. This gives the protein CATGQTSTDTQYF.